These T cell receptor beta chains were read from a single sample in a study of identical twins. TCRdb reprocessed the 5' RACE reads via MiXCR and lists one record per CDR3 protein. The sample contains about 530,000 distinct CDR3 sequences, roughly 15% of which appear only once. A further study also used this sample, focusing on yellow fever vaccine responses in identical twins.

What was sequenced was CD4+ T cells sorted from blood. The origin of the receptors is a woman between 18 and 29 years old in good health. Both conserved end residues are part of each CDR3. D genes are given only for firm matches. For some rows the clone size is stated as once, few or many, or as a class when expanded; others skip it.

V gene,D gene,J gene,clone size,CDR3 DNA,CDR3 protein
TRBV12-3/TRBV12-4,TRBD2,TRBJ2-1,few,TGTGCCAGCAGTCGAAGACTAGCAGGCAAAGGGAATGAGCAGTTCTTC,CASSRRLAGKGNEQFF
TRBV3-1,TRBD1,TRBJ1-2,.,TGTGCCAGCAGCGGGCAGATCGGGACAGGGGAGGGGGACTATGGCTACACCTTC,CASSGQIGTGEGDYGYTF
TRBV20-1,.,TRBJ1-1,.,TGCAGTGCTAGATCGGGATACGGCACTGAAGCTTTCTTT,CSARSGYGTEAFF
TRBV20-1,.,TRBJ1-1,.,TGCAGTGCTAGGGGGGTCCTCGACACTGAAGCTTTCTTT,CSARGVLDTEAFF
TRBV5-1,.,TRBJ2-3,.,TGCGCCAGCAGCCGGACGAGCCCTAGCACAGATACGCAGTATTTT,CASSRTSPSTDTQYF
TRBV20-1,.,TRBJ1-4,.,TGCAGTGCCTATGACAGAAAGAATGAAAAACTGTTTTTT,CSAYDRKNEKLFF
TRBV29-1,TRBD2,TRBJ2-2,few,TGCAGCGCCTCAAGTGGCGGGGGCACCGGGGAGCTGTTTTTT,CSASSGGGTGELFF
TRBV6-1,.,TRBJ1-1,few,TGTGCCAGCAGTCGCCAAGGGACTTCAAACACTGAAGCTTTCTTT,CASSRQGTSNTEAFF
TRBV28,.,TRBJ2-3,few,TGTGCCAGCAGCCTCCCGGGGCTGCTGATGGGAGATACGCAGTATTTT,CASSLPGLLMGDTQYF
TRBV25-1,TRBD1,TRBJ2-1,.,TGTGCCAGCAGCTGGGACAGGGTTTACAATGAGCAGTTCTTC,CASSWDRVYNEQFF
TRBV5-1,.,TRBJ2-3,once,TGCGCCAGCAGCTTGGGCCAGCGGAGCACAGATACGCAGTATTTT,CASSLGQRSTDTQYF
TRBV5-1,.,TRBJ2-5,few,TGCGCCAGCAGCCCGGTTTCGGTTGGTGAGACCCAGTACTTC,CASSPVSVGETQYF
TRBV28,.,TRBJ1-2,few,TGTGCCAGCAGTGGCGATCCAGGGTTATGGAACTATGGCTACACCTTC,CASSGDPGLWNYGYTF
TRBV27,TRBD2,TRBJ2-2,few,TGTGCCAGCGGTACCCGGCCAATTAGCGGGAGGCTTACCGGGGAGCTGTTTTTT,CASGTRPISGRLTGELFF
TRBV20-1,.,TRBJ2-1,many,TGCAGTGCTAGCTTGGGCTACAATGAGCAGTTCTTC,CSASLGYNEQFF
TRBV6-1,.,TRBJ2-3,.,TGTGCCAGCAGCCCGAACCGGGGGGCCCAGCGGGATACGCAGTATTTT,CASSPNRGAQRDTQYF
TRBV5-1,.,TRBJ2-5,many,TGCGCCAGCAGCTCAGGGGTTACCCAAGAGACCCAGTACTTC,CASSSGVTQETQYF
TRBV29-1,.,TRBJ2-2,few,TGCAGCGTTCGCCACGGGGAGCTGTTTTTT,CSVRHGELFF
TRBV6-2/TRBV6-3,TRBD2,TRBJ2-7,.,TGTGCCAGCAGTCCCCGCCTAGCGGGAGGGCCGACCGAGCAGTACTTC,CASSPRLAGGPTEQYF
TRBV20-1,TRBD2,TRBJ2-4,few,TGCAGTGCTAGAGCTCGGCTAGCGGGGGGCAAAAACATTCAGTACTTC,CSARARLAGGKNIQYF
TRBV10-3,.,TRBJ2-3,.,TGTGCCATCAGTGAGGTGGGGATCAGCACAGATACGCAGTATTTT,CAISEVGISTDTQYF
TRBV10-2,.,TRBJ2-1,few,TGCGCCAGCAGTGAGTCTACGCAGCCCTACAATGAGCAGTTCTTC,CASSESTQPYNEQFF
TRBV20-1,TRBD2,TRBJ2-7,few,TGCAGTGCTAGCGAATCCCCTAGCGGGAGTAAATACGAGCAGTACTTC,CSASESPSGSKYEQYF
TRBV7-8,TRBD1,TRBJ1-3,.,TGTGCCAGCAGCGGACAGGGGTCCCCGTCTGGAAACACCATATATTTT,CASSGQGSPSGNTIYF
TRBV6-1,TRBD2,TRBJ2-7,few,TGTGCCAGCAGTGAATTCGGGAGGGCCTACGAGCAGTACTTC,CASSEFGRAYEQYF
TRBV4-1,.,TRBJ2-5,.,TGCGCCAGCAGCTTGGGGGCGGGACAGAACCGAGAGACCCAGTACTTC,CASSLGAGQNRETQYF
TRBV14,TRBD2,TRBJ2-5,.,TGTGCCAGCAGCCAAGGAGGGATGGCTAGCGGGATGCGGGAGACCCAGTACTTC,CASSQGGMASGMRETQYF
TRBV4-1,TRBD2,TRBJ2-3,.,TGCGCCAGCAGCCAAGATAAAGTGGCCCTCGGGGAGCGGGAGGGCCCAGATACGCAGTATTTT,CASSQDKVALGEREGPDTQYF
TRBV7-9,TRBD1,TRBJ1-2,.,TGTGCCAGCAGCCCCCAGGGGGTCGATGGCTACACCTTC,CASSPQGVDGYTF
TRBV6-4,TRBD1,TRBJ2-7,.,TGTGCCAGCAGCGCGGCGGGACAGGGGTCGTCCGAGCAGTACTTC,CASSAAGQGSSEQYF
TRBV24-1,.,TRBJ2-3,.,TGTGCCACCAGTGACCCCGGTGGCCGCACAGATACGCAGTATTTT,CATSDPGGRTDTQYF
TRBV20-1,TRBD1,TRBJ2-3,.,TGCAGTGCTAACAGGGGCTACACAGATACGCAGTATTTT,CSANRGYTDTQYF
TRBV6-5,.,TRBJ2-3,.,TGTGCCAGCAGTTACTCTGGGCCGGCCACAGATACGCAGTATTTT,CASSYSGPATDTQYF
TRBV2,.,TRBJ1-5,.,TGTGCCAGCAGGTTCTGGCATCAGCCCCAGCATTTT,CASRFWHQPQHF
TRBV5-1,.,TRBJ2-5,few,TGCGCCAGCAGCTTGGCAGGCCAAGGGACCCAGTACTTC,CASSLAGQGTQYF
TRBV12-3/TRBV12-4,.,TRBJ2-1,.,TGTGCCAGCAGTAAACAGGGTAACAATGAGCAGTTCTTC,CASSKQGNNEQFF
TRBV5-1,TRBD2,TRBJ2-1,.,TGCGCCAGCACCTTCCTAGCGGGGGGGCAGGTTGAGCAGTTCTTC,CASTFLAGGQVEQFF
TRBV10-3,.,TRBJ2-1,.,TGTGCCATCAGTTTTCTAACAGGGAATGAGCAGTTCTTC,CAISFLTGNEQFF
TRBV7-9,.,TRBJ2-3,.,TGTGCCAGCAGCTCGGTCTCGAGAAGCACAGATACGCAGTATTTT,CASSSVSRSTDTQYF
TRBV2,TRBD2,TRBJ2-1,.,TGTGCCAGCAGTGATGGGGGGGACTACAATGAGCAGTTCTTC,CASSDGGDYNEQFF
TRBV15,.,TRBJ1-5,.,TGTGCCACCAGCAGAGAGAAAACCAGACTAAGCAATCAGCCCCAGCATTTT,CATSREKTRLSNQPQHF
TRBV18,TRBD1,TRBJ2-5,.,TGTGCCAGCTCACCACGGGCCGGACAGGGAGAAGAGACCCAGTACTTC,CASSPRAGQGEETQYF
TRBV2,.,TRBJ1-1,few,TGTGCCAGCAGCAACAGGTACACTGAAGCTTTCTTT,CASSNRYTEAFF
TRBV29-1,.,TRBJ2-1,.,TGCAGCGTGAGACCTCGCCAGGACTACTCCTACAATGAGCAGTTCTTC,CSVRPRQDYSYNEQFF
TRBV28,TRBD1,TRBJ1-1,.,TGTGCCACCAAGCGACAGGGGGCAACTGAAGCTTTCTTT,CATKRQGATEAFF
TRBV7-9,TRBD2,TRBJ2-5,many,TGTGCCAGCAACCGTGCTAGCGGGGGACAAGAGACCCAGTACTTC,CASNRASGGQETQYF